Listed below are T cell receptor beta chains from one sample, sequenced in a study of CD8+CD57+ T cells in acquired aplastic anemia. TCRdb re-analysed the reads in MiXCR, keeping a single row per CDR3 protein. The repertoire holds fewer than 250,000 distinct CDR3 sequences, with around half as singletons. The source material was sorted CD4+, CD8+, or CD8+CD57+ T cells (not recorded which) from PBMCs. The receptors come from a human donor with aplastic anemia. Each CDR3 is given with its conserved first and last residue. The D gene is left open where the match is weak. Clone size is given for some rows only: seen once, a few or many times, or a class if the clone is expanded.

abundance	v_gene	j_gene	d_gene	CDR3nt	CDR3aa
few	TRBV30	TRBJ1-3	NA	TGTGCCTGGTCCCAGGACGTAAACACCATATATTTT	CAWSQDVNTIYF
many	TRBV29-1	TRBJ1-1	NA	TGCAGCGTCGCATTTAAGAACACTGAAGCTTTCTTT	CSVAFKNTEAFF
NA	TRBV15	TRBJ2-5	NA	TGTGCCACCAGCAGGGAGGGTAGAGAGACCCAGTACTTC	CATSREGRETQYF
NA	TRBV15	TRBJ2-7	TRBD2	TGTGCCACCAGCAGCCTAATAGCGGGGGAAACCTACGAGCGGTACTTC	CATSSLIAGETYERYF
many	TRBV5-6	TRBJ1-1	NA	TGTGCCAGCAGCTTACAGGGTCGGACTGAAGCTTTCTTT	CASSLQGRTEAFF
NA	TRBV19	TRBJ2-1	NA	TGTGCCAGTAGTATACAGGGACACAATGAGCAGTTCTTC	CASSIQGHNEQFF
NA	TRBV15	TRBJ1-6	NA	TGTGCCCCCAGCAGAGAACAGGGCCTTCAAGGTTCACCCCTCCACTTT	CAPSREQGLQGSPLHF
NA	TRBV29-1	TRBJ2-7	NA	TGCAGCGTTGAAGAGTATAGGGACGGTTGGTACGAGCAGTACTTC	CSVEEYRDGWYEQYF
many	TRBV6-5	TRBJ2-5	NA	TGTGCCAGCAGTTCGACAGGCATAGGGAGGGAGACCCAGTACTTC	CASSSTGIGRETQYF
NA	TRBV30	TRBJ1-2	TRBD1	TGTGCCTGGAGTGGGGAAGGACAGGGTTTCTTCAAAGATAGTGGCTACACCTTC	CAWSGEGQGFFKDSGYTF
few	TRBV24-1	TRBJ2-3	TRBD2	TGTGCCACCAGTGACCCAACTAGCGGGGGGGCCGATGCCACAGATACGCAGTATTTT	CATSDPTSGGADATDTQYF
many	TRBV7-9	TRBJ2-5	NA	TGTGCCAGCAGCCCCCCGACTCCCCTTCAAGAGACCCAGTACTTC	CASSPPTPLQETQYF
NA	TRBV10-3	TRBJ1-5	TRBD1	TGTGCCATCAGTGAGGACAGGGGAGTTCAGCCCCAGCATTTT	CAISEDRGVQPQHF
NA	TRBV11-2	TRBJ1-2	NA	TGTGCCAGCAGCTCCAAAACAGGTGGCTACACCTTC	CASSSKTGGYTF
many	TRBV7-9	TRBJ1-1	NA	TGTGCCAGCAGCGGATCACACGAACGGCGCGGCACTGAAGCTTTCTTT	CASSGSHERRGTEAFF
NA	TRBV5-1	TRBJ1-4	NA	TGCGCCAGCAGCTTGTTAGGGAGCTTCCGACAGTCGGGGCTTGGTGAAAAACTGTTTTTT	CASSLLGSFRQSGLGEKLFF
NA	TRBV30	TRBJ2-1	NA	TGTGCCTGGAGTTGGAGCGCCGAGGATGAGCAGTTCTTC	CAWSWSAEDEQFF
NA	TRBV5-5	TRBJ1-6	NA	TGTGCCAGCAGCTTTCAGTTAACGTATAATTCACCCCTCCACTTT	CASSFQLTYNSPLHF
NA	TRBV20-1	TRBJ2-5	TRBD2	TGCAGTGCTAGTACTAGCGGGGGATGGGAGACCCAGTACTTC	CSASTSGGWETQYF
many	TRBV6-1	TRBJ1-1	NA	TGTGCCAGCAACCGAGGGGGGGGCACTGAAGCTTTCTTT	CASNRGGGTEAFF
few	TRBV20-1	TRBJ2-7	NA	TGCAGTGCTAGAGATTTGGACGGGGCCTACGAGCAGTACTTC	CSARDLDGAYEQYF
NA	TRBV11-2	TRBJ2-2	NA	TGCGCCAGCAGCCAAGGGGGAGGGCCCGGGGAGCTGTTTTTT	CASSQGGGPGELFF
NA	TRBV7-2	TRBJ2-7	NA	TGTGCCAGCAGCTTATTGGGGGGGGGGGCCGTGTGGTACGAGCAGTACTTC	CASSLLGGGAVWYEQYF
NA	TRBV2	TRBJ2-1	TRBD1	TGTGCCAGCAGTGGGGACAGCTCCTACAATGAGCAGTTCTTC	CASSGDSSYNEQFF
many	TRBV11-2	TRBJ2-3	NA	TGTGCCAGCAGCCTCCAGCCAGATACGCAGTATTTT	CASSLQPDTQYF
many	TRBV6-6	TRBJ1-2	NA	TGTGCCAGCAGTTACTCAGGGGTGGCTAACTATGGCTACACCTTC	CASSYSGVANYGYTF
NA	TRBV6-5	TRBJ2-7	TRBD2	TGTGCCAGCAGTGCTCCCTCTAGCGGCAATTCCTACGAGCAGTACTTC	CASSAPSSGNSYEQYF
NA	TRBV6-2/TRBV6-3	TRBJ2-5	TRBD1	TGTGCCAGCAGTCAAATCCCGGACAGGGCCCAAGAGACCCAGTACTTC	CASSQIPDRAQETQYF
few	TRBV10-2	TRBJ2-5	TRBD2	TGCGCCAGCAGTGATCTAGCGGGTCAAGAGACCCAGTACTTC	CASSDLAGQETQYF
NA	TRBV2	TRBJ1-5	NA	TGTGCCAGCAGTGACAGGGGCGATCAGCCCCAGCATTTT	CASSDRGDQPQHF
many	TRBV12-3/TRBV12-4	TRBJ1-4	NA	TGTGCCAGCAGCATCCCAGCAACTAATGAAAAACTGTTTTTT	CASSIPATNEKLFF
few	TRBV10-3	TRBJ1-1	NA	TGTGCCATCAGTGAGGAAACGATGAACACTGAAGTTTTCTTT	CAISEETMNTEVFF
NA	TRBV28	TRBJ2-6	NA	TGTGCCAGCAGTGCTCTTCGACAAGCTGGGGCCAACGTCCTGACTTTC	CASSALRQAGANVLTF